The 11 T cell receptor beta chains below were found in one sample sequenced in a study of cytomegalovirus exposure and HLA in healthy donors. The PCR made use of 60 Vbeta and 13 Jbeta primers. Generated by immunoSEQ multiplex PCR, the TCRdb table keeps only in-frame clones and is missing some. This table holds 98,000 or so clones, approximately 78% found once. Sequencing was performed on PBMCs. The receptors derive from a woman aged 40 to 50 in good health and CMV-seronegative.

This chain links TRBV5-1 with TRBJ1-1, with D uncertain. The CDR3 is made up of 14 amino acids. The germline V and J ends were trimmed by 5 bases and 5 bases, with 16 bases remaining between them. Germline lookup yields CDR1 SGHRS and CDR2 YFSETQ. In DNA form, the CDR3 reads TGCGCCAGCAGTCCGGACCCGGGAGGTACTGAAGCTTTCTTT. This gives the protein CASSPDPGGTEAFF.

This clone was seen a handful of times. The CDR3 DNA sequence: TGTGCCATCAGTCTGGTCCAGCGTATATACAATGAGCAGTTCTTC. The encoded protein is CAISLVQRIYNEQFF. This sequence joins TRBV10-3 and TRBJ2-1; D unresolved. V was cut by 5 bases and J by 4 bases, with 15 bases left in between. The germline gives CDR1 ENHRY, CDR2 SYGVKD. CDR3 length equals 15 residues.

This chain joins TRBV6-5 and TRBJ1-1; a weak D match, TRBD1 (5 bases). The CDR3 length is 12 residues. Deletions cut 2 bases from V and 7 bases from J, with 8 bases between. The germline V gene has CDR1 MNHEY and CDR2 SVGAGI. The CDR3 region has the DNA TGTGCCAGCAGTTACCCGGGGGGTGAAGCTTTCTTT. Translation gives CASSYPGGEAFF.

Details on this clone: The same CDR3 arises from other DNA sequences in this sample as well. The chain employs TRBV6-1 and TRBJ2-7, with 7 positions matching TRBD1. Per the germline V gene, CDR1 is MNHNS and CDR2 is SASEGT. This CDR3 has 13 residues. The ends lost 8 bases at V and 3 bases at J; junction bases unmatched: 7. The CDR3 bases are TGTGCCAGCGCCGGGGACAGAGTCTACGAGCAGTACTTC. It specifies CASAGDRVYEQYF.

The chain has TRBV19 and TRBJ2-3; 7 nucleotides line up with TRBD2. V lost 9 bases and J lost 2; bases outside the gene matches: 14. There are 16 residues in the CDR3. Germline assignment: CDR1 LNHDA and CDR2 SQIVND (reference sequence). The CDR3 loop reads CASKKTLGRDTDTQYF. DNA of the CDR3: TGTGCCAGCAAAAAAACTTTGGGGAGGGACACAGATACGCAGTATTTT.

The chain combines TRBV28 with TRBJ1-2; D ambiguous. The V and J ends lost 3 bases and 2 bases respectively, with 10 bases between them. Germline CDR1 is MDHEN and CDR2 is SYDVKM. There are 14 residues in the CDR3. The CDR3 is CASSFLRGNYGYTF. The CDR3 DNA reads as TGTGCCAGCAGTTTCCTAAGAGGGAACTATGGCTACACCTTC.

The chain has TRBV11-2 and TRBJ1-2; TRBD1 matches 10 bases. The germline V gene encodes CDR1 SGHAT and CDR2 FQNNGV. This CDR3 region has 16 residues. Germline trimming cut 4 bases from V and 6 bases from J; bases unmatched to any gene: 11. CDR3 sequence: CASSSRTGTGEDGYTF. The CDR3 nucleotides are TGTGCCAGCAGCTCAAGGACCGGGACAGGGGAGGATGGCTACACCTTC.

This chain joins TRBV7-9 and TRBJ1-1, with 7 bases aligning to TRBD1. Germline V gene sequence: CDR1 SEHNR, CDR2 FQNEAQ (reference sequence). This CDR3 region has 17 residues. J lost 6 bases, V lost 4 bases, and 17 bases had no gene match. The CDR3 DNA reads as TGTGCCAGCAGCTCCACCAGGGTAGGGACAGTAATCCCTGAAGCTTTCTTT. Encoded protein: CASSSTRVGTVIPEAFF.

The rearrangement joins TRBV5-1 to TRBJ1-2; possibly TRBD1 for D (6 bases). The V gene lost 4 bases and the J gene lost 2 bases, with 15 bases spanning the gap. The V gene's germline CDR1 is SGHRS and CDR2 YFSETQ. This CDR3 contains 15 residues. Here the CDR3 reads CASSETAGANYGYTF. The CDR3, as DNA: TGCGCCAGCAGCGAGACGGCAGGGGCAAACTATGGCTACACCTTC.

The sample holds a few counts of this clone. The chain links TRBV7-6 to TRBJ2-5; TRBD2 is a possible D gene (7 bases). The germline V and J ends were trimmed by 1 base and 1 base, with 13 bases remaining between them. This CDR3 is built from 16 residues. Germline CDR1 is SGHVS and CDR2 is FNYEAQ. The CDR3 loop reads CASSLDGRGPQETQYF. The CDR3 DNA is TGTGCCAGCAGCTTAGACGGGCGGGGGCCCCAAGAGACCCAGTACTTC. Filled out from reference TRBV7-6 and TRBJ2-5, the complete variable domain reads GAGVSQSPRYKVTKRGQDVALRCDPISGHVSLYWYRQALGQGPEFLTYFNYEAQQDKSGLPNDRFSAERPEGSISTLTIQRTEQRDSAMYRCASSLDGRGPQETQYFGPGTRLLVL.

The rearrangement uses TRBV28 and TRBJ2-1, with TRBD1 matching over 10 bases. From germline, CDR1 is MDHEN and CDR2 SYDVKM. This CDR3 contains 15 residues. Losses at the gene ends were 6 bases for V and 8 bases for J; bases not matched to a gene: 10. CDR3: CASSPPRQGAYEQFF. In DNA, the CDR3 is TGTGCCAGCAGCCCGCCCCGACAGGGGGCCTATGAGCAGTTCTTC.